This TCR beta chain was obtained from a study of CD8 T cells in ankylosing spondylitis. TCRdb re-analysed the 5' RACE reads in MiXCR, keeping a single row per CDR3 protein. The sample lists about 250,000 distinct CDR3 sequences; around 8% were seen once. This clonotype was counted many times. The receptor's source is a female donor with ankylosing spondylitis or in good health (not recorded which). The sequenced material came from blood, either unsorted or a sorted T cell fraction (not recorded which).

The DNA of the CDR3 is TGCGCCAGCTGGGGGACAGCGAACACTGAAGCTTTCTTT. This codes for CASWGTANTEAFF. This chain joins TRBV5-1 and TRBJ1-1; 7 bases agree with TRBD1. This CDR3 region has 13 residues. Germline CDR1 reads SGHRS; CDR2 reads YFSETQ. V dropped 7 bases and J dropped 1; count of bases not matched to a gene: 4.